The present TCR beta chain was sequenced within a study of blood T cell repertoires in COVID-19. Overall study context: The United States, Italy and Spain were the sources of the acute and convalescent COVID-19 samples. PBMCs, B-cell-depleted T cells, or T cells were the source of the cDNA or gDNA that made up the material.

As concerns this clone: The sample has other DNA sequences that encode this CDR3 too.

This CDR3 has 15 amino acids. Germline CDR1 and CDR2: SGHTA and FQGNSA. V was pared by 5 bases and J by 1 base, with 4 bases of the junction left unmatched. As handled by the study authors: Estimation of nucleated cell counts was performed using reference gene primer amplification. Sequenced by immunoSEQ multiplex PCR; TCRdb stores in-frame clones only, minus some. The D gene and trimming were derived from the DNA, and the V and J assignments and clone size from that table. There are about 66,000 clones in the sample; about 82% occur only once, and 6.9% lies in the top ten. Input material: peripheral blood. This chain connects TRBV7-2 to TRBJ2-5; 10 bases are a match to TRBD2. The TCR originated in a man aged 50-60 years with active COVID-19. The CDR3 here is CASSLVAGGQETQYF. The CDR3 DNA follows: TGTGCCAGCAGCCTGGTAGCGGGGGGCCAAGAGACCCAGTACTTC.